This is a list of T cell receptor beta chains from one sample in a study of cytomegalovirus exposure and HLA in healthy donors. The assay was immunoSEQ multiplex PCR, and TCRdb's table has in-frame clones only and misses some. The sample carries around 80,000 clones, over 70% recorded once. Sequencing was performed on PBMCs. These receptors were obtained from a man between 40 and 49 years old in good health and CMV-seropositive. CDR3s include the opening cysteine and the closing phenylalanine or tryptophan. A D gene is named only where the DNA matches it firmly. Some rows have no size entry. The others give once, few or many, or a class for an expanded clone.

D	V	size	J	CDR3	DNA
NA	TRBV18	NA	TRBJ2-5	CASSPKEETQYF	TGTGCCAGCTCACCAAAGGAGGAGACCCAGTACTTC
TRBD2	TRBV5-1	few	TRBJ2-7	CASSGTGTRFEQYF	TGCGCCAGCAGCGGAACCGGGACTAGGTTCGAGCAGTACTTC
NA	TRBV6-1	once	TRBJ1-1	CASNGHPNTEAFF	TGTGCCAGCAACGGACACCCGAACACTGAAGCTTTCTTT
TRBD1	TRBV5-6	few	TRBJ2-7	CASSLRTGGKTYEQYF	TGTGCCAGCAGCCTGAGGACAGGGGGCAAAACCTACGAGCAGTACTTC
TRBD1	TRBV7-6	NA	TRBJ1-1	CASSVRQGDTEAFF	TGTGCCAGCAGCGTACGTCAGGGGGACACTGAAGCTTTCTTT
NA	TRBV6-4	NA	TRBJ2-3	CASSEEGAGADTQYF	TGTGCCAGCAGTGAGGAGGGAGCTGGGGCAGATACGCAGTATTTT
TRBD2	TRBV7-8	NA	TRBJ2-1	CASNRLAGGSYNEQFF	TGTGCCAGCAACCGACTAGCGGGGGGCTCCTACAATGAGCAGTTCTTC
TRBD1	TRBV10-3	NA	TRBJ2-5	CAIGTGKEETQYF	TGTGCCATCGGGACAGGGAAGGAAGAGACCCAGTACTTC
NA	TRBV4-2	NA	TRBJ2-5	CASSQTPAGQETQYF	TGTGCCAGCAGCCAGACTCCAGCGGGCCAAGAGACCCAGTACTTC
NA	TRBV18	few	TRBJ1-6	CASSEGGGNSPLHF	TGTGCCAGCTCAGAGGGCGGCGGTAATTCACCCCTCCACTTT
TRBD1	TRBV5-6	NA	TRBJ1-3	CASSDRVREVDTIYF	TGTGCCAGCAGCGACAGGGTCCGTGAGGTGGACACCATATATTTT
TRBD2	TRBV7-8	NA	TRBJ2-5	CASSFSGGYQETQYF	TGTGCCAGCAGCTTTAGCGGGGGGTACCAAGAGACCCAGTACTTC
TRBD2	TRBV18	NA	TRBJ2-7	CASSPNGRANEQYF	TGTGCCAGCTCTCCCAACGGGAGGGCCAACGAGCAGTACTTC
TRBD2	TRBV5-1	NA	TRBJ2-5	CASSLGGSGPEETQYF	TGCGCCAGCAGCTTGGGCGGGAGCGGGCCGGAAGAGACCCAGTACTTC
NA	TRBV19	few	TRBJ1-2	CASSSQGRDNYGYTF	TGTGCCAGTAGTTCACAAGGACGGGATAACTATGGCTACACCTTC
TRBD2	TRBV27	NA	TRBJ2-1	CASSRVGREDEQFF	TGTGCCAGCAGTCGCGTGGGGCGGGAGGATGAGCAGTTCTTC
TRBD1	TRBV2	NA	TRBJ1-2	CASREGQGIYGYTF	TGTGCCAGCAGGGAGGGACAGGGTATCTATGGCTACACCTTC
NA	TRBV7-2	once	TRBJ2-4	CASSLDGGRIQYF	TGTGCCAGCAGCTTAGATGGGGGCCGGATTCAGTACTTC
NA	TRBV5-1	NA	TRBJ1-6	CASSRDDSSYNSPLHF	TGCGCCAGCAGCCGCGATGACAGCTCCTATAATTCACCCCTCCACTTT
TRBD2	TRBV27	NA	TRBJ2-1	CASSFVTGGTSYNEQFF	TGTGCCAGCAGTTTTGTAACGGGAGGTACTTCCTACAATGAGCAGTTCTTC
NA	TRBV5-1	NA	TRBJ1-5	CASSLAPGSNQPQHF	TGCGCCAGCAGCTTGGCCCCAGGCAGTAATCAGCCCCAGCATTTT
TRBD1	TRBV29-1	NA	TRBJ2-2	CSVEDTDRGLTGELFF	TGCAGCGTTGAAGATACCGACAGGGGGCTCACCGGGGAGCTGTTTTTT
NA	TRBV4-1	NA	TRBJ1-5	CASSQGQGGRWPQHF	TGCGCCAGCAGCCAAGGTCAAGGAGGGCGATGGCCCCAGCATTTT
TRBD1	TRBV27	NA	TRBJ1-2	CASRFTGEYGYTF	TGTGCCAGCCGATTCACAGGGGAATATGGCTACACCTTC
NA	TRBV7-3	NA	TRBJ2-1	CASRPPGNEQFF	TGTGCCAGCAGACCCCCCGGGAATGAGCAGTTCTTC
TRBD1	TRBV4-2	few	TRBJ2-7	CASSHPGQGWYEQYF	TGTGCCAGCAGCCACCCTGGACAGGGGTGGTACGAGCAGTACTTC
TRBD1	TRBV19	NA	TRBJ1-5	CASRLSGGRVSNQPQHF	TGTGCCAGTAGATTGTCAGGGGGAAGGGTGAGCAATCAGCCCCAGCATTTT
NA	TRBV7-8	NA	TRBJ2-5	CASSLALRDTETQYF	TGTGCCAGCAGCTTAGCTCTCCGGGACACGGAGACCCAGTACTTC
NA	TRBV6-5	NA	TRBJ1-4	CASSTRQATNEKLFF	TGTGCCAGCAGTACCCGACAGGCAACTAATGAAAAACTGTTTTTT
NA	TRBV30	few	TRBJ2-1	CAWSQEGYTGEQFF	TGTGCCTGGAGTCAGGAGGGCTATACCGGTGAGCAGTTCTTC
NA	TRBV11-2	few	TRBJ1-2	CASSLGAGPGGYTF	TGTGCCAGCAGCTTAGGGGCAGGGCCTGGAGGCTACACCTTC
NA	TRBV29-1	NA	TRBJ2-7	CSVARDYEQYF	TGCAGCGTGGCTCGGGACTACGAGCAGTACTTC
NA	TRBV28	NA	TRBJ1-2	CASSLPQGYGYTF	TGTGCCAGCAGCCTCCCTCAGGGTTACGGCTACACCTTC
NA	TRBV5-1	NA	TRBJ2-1	CASSVVRNEQFF	TGCGCCAGCAGCGTTGTGCGAAATGAGCAGTTCTTC
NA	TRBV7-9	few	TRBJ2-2	CASSLGGANTGELFF	TGTGCCAGCAGCTTAGGCGGAGCGAACACCGGGGAGCTGTTTTTT
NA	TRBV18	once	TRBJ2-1	CASSPPLEQGKPNEQFF	TGTGCCAGCTCACCACCGTTAGAACAGGGTAAACCCAATGAGCAGTTCTTC
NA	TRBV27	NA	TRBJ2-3	CASSLHSGSTDTQYF	TGTGCCAGCAGCCTCCATAGCGGAAGCACAGATACGCAGTATTTT
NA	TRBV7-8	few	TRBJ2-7	CASSQRKGGAYEQYF	TGTGCCAGCAGCCAAAGGAAAGGGGGGGCCTACGAGCAGTACTTC
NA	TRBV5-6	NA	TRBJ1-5	CASSLGGGSNQPQHF	TGTGCCAGCAGCTTGGGGGGGGGCAGCAATCAGCCCCAGCATTTT
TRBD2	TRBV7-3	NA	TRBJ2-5	CASSLGGLGEQETQYF	TGTGCCAGCAGCTTAGGGGGACTAGGGGAACAAGAGACCCAGTACTTC
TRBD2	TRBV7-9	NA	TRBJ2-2	CASSLSGGATGELFF	TGTGCCAGCAGCTTGAGCGGGGGGGCCACCGGGGAGCTGTTTTTT
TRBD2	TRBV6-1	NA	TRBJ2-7	CASTGGGRRDEQYF	TGTGCCAGCACTGGGGGGGGACGCCGCGACGAGCAGTACTTC
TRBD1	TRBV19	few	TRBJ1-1	CASSIQGAEAFF	TGTGCCAGTAGTATACAGGGGGCTGAAGCTTTCTTT
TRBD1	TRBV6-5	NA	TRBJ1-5	CASSFGQGTEPQHF	TGTGCCAGCAGTTTTGGACAGGGGACGGAGCCCCAGCATTTT
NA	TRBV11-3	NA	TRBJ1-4	CASSLDPNRTANEKLFF	TGTGCCAGCAGCTTAGATCCAAATCGGACTGCTAATGAAAAACTGTTTTTT
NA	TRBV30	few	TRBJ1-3	CAWSAGGALSSGNTIYF	TGTGCCTGGAGTGCCGGGGGGGCCTTGAGCTCTGGAAACACCATATATTTT
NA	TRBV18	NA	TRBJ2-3	CASSPLAGQSDTQYF	TGTGCCAGCTCACCACTCGCGGGACAGTCAGATACGCAGTATTTT
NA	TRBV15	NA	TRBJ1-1	CATSRDSRDFMNTEAFF	TGTGCCACCAGCAGAGATTCGAGGGATTTCATGAACACTGAAGCTTTCTTT
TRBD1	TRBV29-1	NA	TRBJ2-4	CSVAGTGMNIQYF	TGCAGCGTTGCCGGGACAGGGATGAACATTCAGTACTTC
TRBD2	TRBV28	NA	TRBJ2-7	CASTGRVRPREQYF	TGTGCCAGCACCGGGAGGGTTCGGCCTAGGGAGCAGTACTTC
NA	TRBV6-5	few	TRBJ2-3	CASSSRAVGTDTQYF	TGTGCCAGCAGCTCCAGGGCCGTTGGTACAGATACGCAGTATTTT
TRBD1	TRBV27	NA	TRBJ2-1	CASWTGGLNEQFF	TGTGCCAGCTGGACAGGGGGCCTAAATGAGCAGTTCTTC
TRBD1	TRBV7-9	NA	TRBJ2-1	CASSPGTGVKNEQFF	TGTGCCAGCAGCCCCGGGACAGGGGTCAAGAATGAGCAGTTCTTC
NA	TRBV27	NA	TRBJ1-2	CASSLKVPGGYGGYTF	TGTGCCAGCAGCCTTAAAGTACCGGGTGGGTATGGTGGCTACACCTTC
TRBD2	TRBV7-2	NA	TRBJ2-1	CASSPSGRAKDEQFF	TGTGCCAGCAGCCCAAGCGGGAGGGCCAAGGATGAGCAGTTCTTC
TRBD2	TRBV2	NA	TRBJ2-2	CASSIFAGGNTGELFF	TGTGCCAGCAGTATATTCGCGGGGGGAAACACCGGGGAGCTGTTTTTT
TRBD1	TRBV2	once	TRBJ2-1	CASNLDRDDYEQFF	TGTGCCAGCAACCTAGACAGGGACGATTATGAGCAGTTCTTC